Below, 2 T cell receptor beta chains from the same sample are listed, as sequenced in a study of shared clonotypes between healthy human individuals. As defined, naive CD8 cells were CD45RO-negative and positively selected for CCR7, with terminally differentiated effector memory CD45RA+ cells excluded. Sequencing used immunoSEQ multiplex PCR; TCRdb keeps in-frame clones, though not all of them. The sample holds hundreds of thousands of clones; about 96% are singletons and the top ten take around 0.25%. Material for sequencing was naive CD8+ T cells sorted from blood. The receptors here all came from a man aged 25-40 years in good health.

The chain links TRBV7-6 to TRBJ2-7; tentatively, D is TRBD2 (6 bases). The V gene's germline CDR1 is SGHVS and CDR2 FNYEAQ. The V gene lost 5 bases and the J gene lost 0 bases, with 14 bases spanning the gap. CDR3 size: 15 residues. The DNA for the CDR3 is TGTGCCAGCAGCGAATTTGCGGGGAGCTCCTACGAGCAGTACTTC. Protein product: CASSEFAGSSYEQYF.

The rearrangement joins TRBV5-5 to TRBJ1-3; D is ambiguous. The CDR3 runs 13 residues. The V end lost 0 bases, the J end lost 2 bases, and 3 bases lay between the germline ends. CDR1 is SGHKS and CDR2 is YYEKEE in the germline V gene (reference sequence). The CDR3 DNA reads TGTGCCAGCAGCTTGGTTCCTGGAAACACCATATATTTT. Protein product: CASSLVPGNTIYF.